Listed below are T cell receptor beta chains from one sample, sequenced in a study of blood T cell repertoires in COVID-19. Sequencing used immunoSEQ multiplex PCR; TCRdb keeps in-frame clones, though not all of them. The sample consists of 130,000 to 150,000 clones, about 90% of them appearing once. The sequencing input was peripheral blood. Source of these receptors: a human donor in a cohort sampled during active COVID-19. Both conserved end residues are part of each CDR3. A D gene is named only where the DNA matches it firmly. Clone size is given for some rows only: seen once, a few or many times, or a class if the clone is expanded.

j_gene,d_gene,abundance,v_gene,CDR3nt,CDR3aa
TRBJ2-5,-,-,TRBV28,TGTGCCAGCAGTTTCGGAAGGTACAGGGTGGAAGAGACCCAGTACTTC,CASSFGRYRVEETQYF
TRBJ2-7,TRBD1,-,TRBV6-6,TGTGCCAGCAGTCCCCCGGGACAGGCTTTCAACGAGCAGTACTTC,CASSPPGQAFNEQYF
TRBJ1-2,TRBD1,-,TRBV2,TGTGCCAGCAGTACCCACTCAAGACAGGGGTACGGCTACACCTTC,CASSTHSRQGYGYTF
TRBJ2-7,TRBD1,few,TRBV2,TGTGCCAGCAGGGAGATAGACAGGGGAGGTACGAACGAGCAGTACTTC,CASREIDRGGTNEQYF
TRBJ2-7,TRBD1,-,TRBV19,TGTGCCAGTAGTTCGACCGGGACAGGGGGCTACGAGCAGTACTTC,CASSSTGTGGYEQYF
TRBJ2-2,TRBD1,-,TRBV10-3,TGTGCCATCAGGTCAGACAGGGGGGGGAACACCGGGGAGCTGTTTTTT,CAIRSDRGGNTGELFF
TRBJ1-5,TRBD1,-,TRBV6-2/TRBV6-3,TGTGCCAGCAGCTCCACCGGAACAGGGGGGGGGAGTGGGCCCCAGCATTTT,CASSSTGTGGGSGPQHF
TRBJ1-1,-,-,TRBV6-2/TRBV6-3,TGTGCCAGCAGTTACGCGGGGGGCGGAGGGGCCAACACTGAAGCTTTCTTT,CASSYAGGGGANTEAFF
TRBJ1-2,-,-,TRBV5-1,TGCGCCAGCAGCTTGGTCTCAGGGCAGGGGAGTCATGGCTACACCTTC,CASSLVSGQGSHGYTF
TRBJ2-2,TRBD1,-,TRBV5-6,TGTGCCAGCAGCTTGGGGCTTAACGGGACAGGGTATGGAACCGGGGAGCTGTTTTTT,CASSLGLNGTGYGTGELFF
TRBJ2-3,-,-,TRBV7-6,TGTGCCAGCAGCTCACAGGGATTAGGCACAGATACGCAGTATTTT,CASSSQGLGTDTQYF
TRBJ1-1,-,-,TRBV27,TGTGCCAGCAGTTTAGAACAGGGAACCGAAGCTTTCTTT,CASSLEQGTEAFF
TRBJ2-5,TRBD1,-,TRBV5-4,TGTGCCAGCAGCCGTCCCGGGACAGGGGCCGGGCGACAAGAGACCCAGTACTTC,CASSRPGTGAGRQETQYF
TRBJ2-7,TRBD2,-,TRBV7-8,TGTGCCAGCGGACTAGCGGGAGGGAACCAAGGGGTCTACGAGCAGTACTTC,CASGLAGGNQGVYEQYF
TRBJ1-1,-,-,TRBV18,TGTGCCAGCCTAGCCAGGGGCGGGACTGAAGCTTTCTTT,CASLARGGTEAFF
TRBJ2-2,TRBD2,-,TRBV7-8,TGTGCCAGCAGCTTAGGTCTAGCGGGAGGAACCGGGGAGCTGTTTTTT,CASSLGLAGGTGELFF
TRBJ1-6,-,-,TRBV27,TGTGCCAGCACCGAACAGGGAATTTACTATAATTCACCCCTCCACTTT,CASTEQGIYYNSPLHF
TRBJ2-1,-,-,TRBV5-4,TGTGCCAGCAGCTTCATGACAGATGCCTACAATGAGCAGTTCTTC,CASSFMTDAYNEQFF
TRBJ1-3,TRBD1,-,TRBV18,TGTGCCAGCTCACCCGCCCCCGGGACAGGGATACACACCATATATTTT,CASSPAPGTGIHTIYF
TRBJ2-1,-,-,TRBV9,TGTGCCAGCAGCGTAAACGGAGGGAACAATGAGCAGTTCTTC,CASSVNGGNNEQFF
TRBJ2-7,-,-,TRBV18,TGTGCCAGCTCACTTGGGGGGATCGGGTACGAGCAGTACTTC,CASSLGGIGYEQYF
TRBJ1-5,-,-,TRBV2,TGTGCCAGCAGTGCGGGGAGTCAGCCCCAGCATTTT,CASSAGSQPQHF
TRBJ2-1,TRBD2,-,TRBV29-1,TGCAGCGTCCACCTTAGCGGGAGAGTACACAATGAGCAGTTCTTC,CSVHLSGRVHNEQFF
TRBJ2-6,TRBD2,-,TRBV11-2,TGTGCCAGCAGCTCTCGACTAGCGGGAGGCTCCAACGTCCTGACTTTC,CASSSRLAGGSNVLTF
TRBJ1-2,TRBD1,-,TRBV29-1,TGCAGCGTCGTCCACCGGGACAGTACCGTCTATGGCTACACCTTC,CSVVHRDSTVYGYTF
TRBJ2-1,-,-,TRBV14,TGTGCCAGCAGCCCGACACCTTACAATGAGCAGTTCTTC,CASSPTPYNEQFF
TRBJ2-3,TRBD2,-,TRBV11-2,TGTGCCAGCAGCCCAGGACTAGCGGGAAGCACAGATACGCAGTATTTT,CASSPGLAGSTDTQYF
TRBJ1-5,-,-,TRBV20-1,TGCAGTGCCGGAGGGGTTCAGCCCCAGCATTTT,CSAGGVQPQHF
TRBJ1-3,TRBD1,-,TRBV7-2,TGTGCCAGCAGCGAAGGACAGGGCTCTGGAAACACCATATATTTT,CASSEGQGSGNTIYF
TRBJ2-3,TRBD2,-,TRBV27,TGTGCCAGCAGCGGAAGCGGGGGGGCTGCAGATACGCAGTATTTT,CASSGSGGAADTQYF
TRBJ1-2,-,-,TRBV19,TGTGCCAGTAGGGATCCTGGACACAGCTATGGCTACACCTTC,CASRDPGHSYGYTF
TRBJ2-5,-,once,TRBV19,TGTGCCAGTAGTATAGTGGGTAGGAGAGAGACCCAGTACTTC,CASSIVGRRETQYF
TRBJ1-4,-,-,TRBV7-2,TGTGCCAGCAGCTTCCCGGGTGAAAAACTGTTTTTT,CASSFPGEKLFF
TRBJ2-3,-,-,TRBV11-2,TGTGCCAGCAGCTTAGGAGTGCAGACTAGCACAGATACGCAGTATTTT,CASSLGVQTSTDTQYF
TRBJ2-2,TRBD1,-,TRBV5-1,TGCGCCAGCAGCTTGACAGGGGGGTGGGACACCGGGGAGCTGTTTTTT,CASSLTGGWDTGELFF
TRBJ2-3,TRBD1,-,TRBV5-4,TGTGCCAGCAGCTTGATTGGGACAGGGTACACAGATACGCAGTATTTT,CASSLIGTGYTDTQYF
TRBJ2-1,-,-,TRBV3-1/TRBV3-2,TGTGCCAGCAGCTCCGCTAGCATGGGTGAGCAGTTCTTC,CASSSASMGEQFF
TRBJ1-6,-,few,TRBV6-6,TGTGCCAGCAGTTCACCTATCGAGACCCTCCACTTT,CASSSPIETLHF
TRBJ2-3,TRBD2,-,TRBV7-3,TGTGCCAGCAGCTTAAGCCCTGGACTAGCCACAGATACGCAGTATTTT,CASSLSPGLATDTQYF
TRBJ2-2,TRBD2,-,TRBV13,TGTGCCAGCAGCTTAGAACTAGCGGGGCCGAACACCGGGGAGCTGTTTTTT,CASSLELAGPNTGELFF
TRBJ2-1,-,-,TRBV6-5,TGTGCCAGCAGTCAACAGGGAACTGAGCAGTTCTTC,CASSQQGTEQFF
TRBJ2-5,-,-,TRBV7-9,TGTGCCAGCAGCTTTAGCAAAGAGACCCAGTACTTC,CASSFSKETQYF
TRBJ2-3,-,-,TRBV7-2,TGTGCCAGTTCATCGGGGGGCTTCACAGATACGCAGTATTTT,CASSSGGFTDTQYF
TRBJ2-6,TRBD1,-,TRBV6-5,TGTGCCAGCAGTAATACAGGGGCCGTCAACGTCCTGACTTTC,CASSNTGAVNVLTF
TRBJ2-7,-,-,TRBV4-1,TGCGCCAGCAGCCAAGATGAGGGCTCCTACGAGCAGTACTTC,CASSQDEGSYEQYF
TRBJ2-7,-,-,TRBV11-2,TGTGCCAGCAGCTTAGGGGATGGAGGTTTCTACGAGCAGTACTTC,CASSLGDGGFYEQYF
TRBJ2-3,TRBD1,-,TRBV7-3,TGTGCCAGCAGCACCGGGACAGGGACAGATACGCAGTATTTT,CASSTGTGTDTQYF
TRBJ2-3,TRBD1,-,TRBV9,TGTGCCAGCAGCGTAGACCCAGGGGGAACAGATACGCAGTATTTT,CASSVDPGGTDTQYF
TRBJ1-2,TRBD1,-,TRBV9,TGTGCCAGCAGCGTAGCGAGTCAGGGGGATATCTATGGCTACACCTTC,CASSVASQGDIYGYTF
TRBJ2-5,-,-,TRBV19,TGTGCCAGTAGTGGGCCTAGCGTTTTTAAAGAGACCCAGTACTTC,CASSGPSVFKETQYF